This entry is about one TCR beta chain. As handled by the study authors: It was from reference gene primer amplification that nucleated cell counts were estimated. Method: immunoSEQ multiplex PCR; TCRdb's copy keeps in-frame clones and lacks some. Clone size and the V and J calls come from that table; the DNA yielded D and trimming. The sample includes approximately 270,000 clones, about 89% of them seen just once. The V end lost 10 bases, the J end lost 1 base, and 8 bases lay between the germline ends. The CDR3 has 13 amino acids. CDR1 and CDR2 (germline): MNHEY, SMNVEV (reference sequence). These data come from a study of blood T cell repertoires in COVID-19. On the study more broadly: COVID-19 samples from acute and convalescent phases originated in the United States, Italy and Spain. The analysed material was cDNA or gDNA that came from T cells, B-cell-depleted T cells, or PBMCs.

Sequencing was performed on peripheral blood. The genes are TRBV27 and TRBJ2-6; a weak D match, TRBD2 (6 bases). The sequence derives from a young man with acute or convalescent COVID-19. This CDR3 reads CATRGSGANVLTF. The CDR3 region has the DNA TGTGCCACCCGGGGGTCTGGGGCCAACGTCCTGACTTTC.